The 20 T cell receptor beta chains below were found in one sample sequenced in a study of blood T cell repertoires in COVID-19. The method was immunoSEQ multiplex PCR; TCRdb's version includes in-frame clones alone and lacks a portion of them. The sample lists fewer than 200,000 clones; approximately 80% were seen once. Sample: PBMCs or T cells enriched from blood (not recorded which). Receptors were obtained from a woman in her sixties with acute COVID-19.

This chain joins TRBV7-9 and TRBJ1-5; 8 nucleotides line up with TRBD1. This CDR3 comprises 15 residues. The J segment lost 2 bases and the V segment lost 6 bases, leaving 6 bases of the junction unmatched. Germline-derived CDR1 and CDR2 are SEHNR and FQNEAQ (reference sequence). CDR3 nucleotides: TGTGCCAGCAGTTCGGACAGGGAGGGCAATCAGCCCCAGCATTTT. Translation: CASSSDREGNQPQHF.

The chain recombines TRBV11-3 with TRBJ2-2, with D perhaps TRBD1 (6 bases). V was clipped by 5 bases and J by 4 bases, with 14 bases between them. This CDR3 region has 15 residues. The germline gives CDR1 SGHNT, CDR2 YENEEA. The CDR3 nucleotides read TGTGCCAGCAGCCCCCCGGACAGTATCACCGGGGAGCTGTTTTTT. As protein: CASSPPDSITGELFF.

A single count supports this clone. The chain is built from TRBV30 and TRBJ1-3, with 8 positions matching TRBD1. Germline trimming cut 3 bases from V and 4 bases from J; bases unmatched to any gene: 5. Germline CDR1 is GTSNPN and CDR2 is SVGIG (reference sequence). The CDR3 extends over 14 amino acids. CDR3 in DNA: TGTGCCTGGAGAAGGGGACAGGTAGGAAACACCATATATTTT. Its protein product is CAWRRGQVGNTIYF.

J is TRBJ2-2 and V is TRBV7-9; the match to TRBD2 covers 10 bases. Germline V CDR1 and CDR2: SEHNR, FQNEAQ (reference sequence). This CDR3 region has 16 residues. The CDR3 here is CVCPGPSGRETGELFF. CDR3 in DNA: TGTGTTTGCCCCGGGCCTAGCGGGAGAGAGACCGGGGAGCTGTTTTTT.

The gene calls are TRBV7-2 and TRBJ1-3, with a tentative D call TRBD1 (5 bases). Germline loops: CDR1 SGHTA, CDR2 FQGNSA. This CDR3 comprises 12 residues. V dropped 5 bases and J dropped 9 bases, with 11 bases sitting between them. The CDR3 DNA reads TGTGCCAGCAGCACTTCGGGGGGCACCATATATTTT. Amino acid sequence: CASSTSGGTIYF. Full variable domain (missing parts from reference TRBV7-2 and TRBJ1-3): GAGVSQSPSNKVTEKGKDVELRCDPISGHTALYWYRQSLGQGLEFLIYFQGNSAPDKSGLPSDRFSAERTGGSVSTLTIQRTQQEDSAVYLCASSTSGGTIYFGEGSWLTVV.

The J gene is TRBJ1-2, the V gene TRBV6-6; TRBD1 is a possible D gene (5 bases). V was pared by 0 bases and J by 2 bases, with 13 bases between. Germline V lookup: CDR1 MNHNY, CDR2 SVGAGI (reference sequence). There are 16 residues in the CDR3. The CDR3 spells CASSYSGEGYNYGYTF. CDR3 sequence (DNA): TGTGCCAGCAGTTACTCGGGGGAGGGGTACAACTATGGCTACACCTTC.

The gene calls are TRBV2 and TRBJ2-7; TRBD1 matches at 10 bases. Germline CDR1 reads SNHLY; CDR2 reads FYNNEI. V gave up 4 bases and J gave up 5 bases; unmatched junction bases: 5. CDR3 size: 14 residues. CDR3 nucleotide sequence: TGTGCCAGCAGTGGGCGACAGGGGGCCAACGAGCAGTACGTC. Its translation: CASSGRQGANEQYV.

The chain joins TRBV5-8 to TRBJ2-1; no clear D gene. The CDR3 is 11 amino acids. CDR1 is SGHTS, CDR2 YDEGEE, per germline. V was shortened by 2 bases and J by 9 bases, with 6 bases between the two germline ends. The CDR3 DNA reads as TGTGCCAGCAGCTTCCTGGCTGAGCAGTTCTTC. Encoded protein: CASSFLAEQFF.

The chain employs TRBV12-5 and TRBJ2-1; possibly TRBD1 for D (6 bases). CDR1 LGHNT and CDR2 FRNRAP come from the germline V gene. The CDR3 is 13 amino acids. V shed 6 bases and J shed 9 bases, with 15 bases lying between them. The CDR3 DNA reads TGTGCTAGTGGGATTCAGGGGTTGGGTGAGCAGTTCTTC. The encoded protein is CASGIQGLGEQFF.

The gene calls are TRBV4-3 and TRBJ1-2; no reliable D call. V dropped 1 base and J dropped 6 bases, with 18 bases sitting between them. The CDR3 sequence is 16 residues long. Germline V gives CDR1 LGHNA, CDR2 YSLEER. CDR3 in amino acids: CASSQVARGDLHGYTF. The CDR3 bases are TGCGCCAGCAGCCAAGTCGCCCGCGGAGACTTACATGGCTACACCTTC.

The rearrangement links TRBV5-5 to TRBJ1-2, with 8 bases identical to TRBD1. The trim removed 4 bases at V and 6 bases at J, leaving 5 bases unmatched. The CDR3 length is 13 residues. The germline V gene encodes CDR1 SGHKS and CDR2 YYEKEE (reference sequence). The CDR3 region is CASSRPGQDGYTF. Here the CDR3 DNA reads TGTGCCAGCAGCCGCCCGGGACAGGATGGCTACACCTTC.

The chain is built from TRBV5-1 and TRBJ1-3; 11 nucleotides agree with TRBD1. The J segment lost 0 bases and the V segment lost 1 base, leaving 9 bases of the junction unmatched. CDR1 and CDR2 (germline): SGHRS, YFSETQ. The CDR3 runs to 19 residues. The CDR3 bases are TGCGCCAGCAGCTTGTACGTGGGACAGGGGGGGACCTCTGGAAACACCATATATTTT. Its translation: CASSLYVGQGGTSGNTIYF.

The chain joins TRBV4-1 to TRBJ1-1; no definite D call. The germline gives CDR1 MGHRA, CDR2 YSYEKL. V was clipped by 4 bases and J by 3 bases, with 15 bases between them. This CDR3 region has 15 residues. The CDR3 loop reads CASSPDGRQDTEAFF. CDR3 DNA: TGCGCCAGCAGCCCCGACGGTCGGCAGGACACTGAAGCTTTCTTT.

This rearrangement joins TRBV3-1 (or the pseudogene TRBV3-2) to TRBJ1-6; 7 bases align to TRBD1. This CDR3 is 16 amino acids long. The germline V gene encodes CDR1 LGHDT and CDR2 YNNKEL (reference sequence). J gave up 9 bases and V 2 bases, and 10 bases lay outside the gene matches. The CDR3 sequence: CASSQRAEDRLSPLHF. The CDR3 nucleotides are TGTGCCAGCAGCCAAAGGGCAGAGGACAGGCTTTCACCCCTCCACTTT.

The rearrangement uses TRBV11-3 and TRBJ2-2, with D maybe TRBD1 (5 bases). V was cut by 0 bases and J by 5 bases, with 13 bases left in between. Germline V lookup: CDR1 SGHNT, CDR2 YENEEA. The CDR3 totals 16 residues. CDR3 in amino acids: CASSLEGREVTGELFF. The CDR3 nucleotides read TGTGCCAGCAGCTTAGAAGGCAGGGAAGTAACCGGGGAGCTGTTTTTT.

The rearrangement joins TRBV28 to TRBJ1-6; the match to TRBD1 covers 8 bases. CDR1 is MDHEN, CDR2 SYDVKM, per germline. Trimming cost V 3 bases and J 4 bases; bases outside gene matches: 8. The CDR3 covers 17 residues. CDR3 sequence (DNA): TGTGCCAGCAGTTTGGTACAGGGGGGGGGTTATAATTCACCCCTCCACTTT. Translated, it gives CASSLVQGGGYNSPLHF.

The CDR3 sequence: CASITSGGAREKLFF. The CDR3 nucleotides are TGTGCCAGCATTACATCGGGAGGGGCGAGGGAAAAACTGTTTTTT. The chain is built from TRBV28 and TRBJ1-4, with D tentatively TRBD1 (5 bases). Trimming removed 7 bases from V and 8 bases from J, with 20 bases in between. The CDR3 loop spans 15 amino acids. CDR1 and CDR2 (germline): MDHEN, SYDVKM.

J is TRBJ2-5 and V is TRBV7-2, with D possibly TRBD1 on 5 matching bases. V lost 1 base and J 4 bases, leaving 16 bases between the germline ends. In germline, CDR1 is SGHTA, CDR2 FQGNSA. This CDR3 is 16 amino acids long. The DNA for the CDR3 is TGTGCCAGCAGCTTAGGGGCAGGGAACAGAAGAGAGACCCAGTACTTC. Translated: CASSLGAGNRRETQYF.

V is TRBV5-8 and J is TRBJ1-3; D is uncertain. Germline V gene sequence: CDR1 SGHTS, CDR2 YDEGEE. This CDR3 is built from 17 residues. The V end lost 3 bases, the J end lost 0 bases, and 16 bases lay between the germline ends. The CDR3 protein is CASSSSFTASSGNTIYF. The CDR3 DNA reads TGTGCCAGCAGCTCATCTTTCACAGCCTCCTCTGGAAACACCATATATTTT.

V is TRBV23-1 and J is TRBJ1-4; 7 positions match TRBD1. TRBV23-1 is flagged as an ORF with uncertain function. The J segment lost 1 base and the V segment lost 8 bases, leaving 28 bases of the junction unmatched. This CDR3 is 22 amino acids long. The CDR3 here is CASLPTGTDYCIWVGTNEKLFF. For the CDR3, the DNA is TGCGCCAGCTTACCGACCGGGACAGATTATTGTATTTGGGTCGGAACTAATGAAAAACTGTTTTTT.